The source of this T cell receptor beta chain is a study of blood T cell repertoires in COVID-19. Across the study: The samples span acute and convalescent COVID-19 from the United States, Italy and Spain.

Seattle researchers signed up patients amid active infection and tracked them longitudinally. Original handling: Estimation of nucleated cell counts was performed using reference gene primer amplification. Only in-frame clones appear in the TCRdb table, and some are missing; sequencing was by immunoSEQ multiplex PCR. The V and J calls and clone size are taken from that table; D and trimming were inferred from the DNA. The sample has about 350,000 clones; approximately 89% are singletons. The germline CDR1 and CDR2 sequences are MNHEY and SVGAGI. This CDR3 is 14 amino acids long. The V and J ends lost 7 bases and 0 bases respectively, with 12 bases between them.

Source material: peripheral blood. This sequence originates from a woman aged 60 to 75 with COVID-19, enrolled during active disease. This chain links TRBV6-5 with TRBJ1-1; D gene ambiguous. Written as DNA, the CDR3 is TGTGCCAGCAAGGGAGATATATTGAACACTGAAGCTTTCTTT. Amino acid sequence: CASKGDILNTEAFF.